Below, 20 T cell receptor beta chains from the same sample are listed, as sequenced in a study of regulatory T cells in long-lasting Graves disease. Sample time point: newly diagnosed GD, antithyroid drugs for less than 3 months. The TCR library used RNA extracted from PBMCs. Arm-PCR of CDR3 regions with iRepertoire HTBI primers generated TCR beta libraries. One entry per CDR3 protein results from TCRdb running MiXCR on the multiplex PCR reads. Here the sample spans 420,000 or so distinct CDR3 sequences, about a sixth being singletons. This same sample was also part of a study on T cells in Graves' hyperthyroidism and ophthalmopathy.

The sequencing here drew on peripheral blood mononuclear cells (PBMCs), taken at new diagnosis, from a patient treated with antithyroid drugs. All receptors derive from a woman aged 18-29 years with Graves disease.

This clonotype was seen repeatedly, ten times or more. The CDR3 loop is CSARDVFGGDYYGYTF. CDR3 sequence (DNA): TGCAGTGCTAGAGACGTATTCGGGGGAGACTACTATGGCTACACCTTC. The chain joins TRBV20-1 to TRBJ1-2; a possible D gene is TRBD1 (5 bases). CDR3 length: 16 residues. Per the germline V gene, CDR1 is DFQATT and CDR2 is SNEGSKA (reference sequence). Trimming shortened V by 0 bases and J by 3 bases, and 17 bases separated the two germline ends.

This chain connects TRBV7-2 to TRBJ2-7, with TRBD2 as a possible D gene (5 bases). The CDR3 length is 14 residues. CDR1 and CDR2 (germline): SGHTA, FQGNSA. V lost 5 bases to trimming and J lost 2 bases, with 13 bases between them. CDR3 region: CASSQTLATYEQYF. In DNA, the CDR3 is TGTGCCAGCAGCCAGACCCTAGCCACCTACGAGCAGTACTTC.

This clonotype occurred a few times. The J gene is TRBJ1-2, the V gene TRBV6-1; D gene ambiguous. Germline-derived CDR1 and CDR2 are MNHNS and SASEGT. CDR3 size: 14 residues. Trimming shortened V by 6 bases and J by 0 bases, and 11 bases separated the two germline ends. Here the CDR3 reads CASRSRETNYGYTF. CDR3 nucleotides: TGTGCCAGCAGATCCCGCGAAACTAACTATGGCTACACCTTC.

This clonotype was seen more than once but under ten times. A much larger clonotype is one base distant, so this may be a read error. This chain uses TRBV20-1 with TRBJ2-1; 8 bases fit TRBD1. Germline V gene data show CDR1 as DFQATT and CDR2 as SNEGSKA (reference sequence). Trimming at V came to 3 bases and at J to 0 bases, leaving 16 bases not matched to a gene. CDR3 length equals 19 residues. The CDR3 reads CSARTGLWSRGLSYNEQFF. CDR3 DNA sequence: TGCAGTGCTAGGACGGGACTTTGGAGCAGGGGGCTCTCCTACAATGAGCAGTTCTTC.

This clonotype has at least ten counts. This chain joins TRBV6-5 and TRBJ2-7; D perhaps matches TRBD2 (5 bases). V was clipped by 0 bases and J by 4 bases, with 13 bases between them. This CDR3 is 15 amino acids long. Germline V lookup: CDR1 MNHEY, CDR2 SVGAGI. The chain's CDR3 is CASSYSRGIVYEQYF. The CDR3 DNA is TGTGCCAGCAGTTACTCGAGAGGGATTGTTTACGAGCAGTACTTC.

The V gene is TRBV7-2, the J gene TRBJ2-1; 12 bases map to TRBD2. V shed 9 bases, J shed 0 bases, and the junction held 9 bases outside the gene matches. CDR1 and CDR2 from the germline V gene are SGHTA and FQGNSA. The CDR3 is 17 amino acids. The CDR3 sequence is CASTGTSGFGSYNEQFF. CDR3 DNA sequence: TGTGCCAGTACCGGGACTAGCGGGTTCGGCTCCTACAATGAGCAGTTCTTC.

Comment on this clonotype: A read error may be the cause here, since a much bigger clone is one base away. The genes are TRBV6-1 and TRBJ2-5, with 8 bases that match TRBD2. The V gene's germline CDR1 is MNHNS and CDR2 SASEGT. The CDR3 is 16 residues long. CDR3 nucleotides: TGCGCCAGCAGGGGAGCGGGGGCGGGGCCACAAGAGACCCAGTACTTC. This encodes CASRGAGAGPQETQYF.

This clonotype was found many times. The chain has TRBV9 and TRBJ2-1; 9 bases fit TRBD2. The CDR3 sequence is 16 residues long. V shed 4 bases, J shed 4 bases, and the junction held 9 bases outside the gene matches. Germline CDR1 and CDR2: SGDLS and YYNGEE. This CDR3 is CASSISGGQGYNEQFF. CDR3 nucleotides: TGTGCCAGCAGCATTAGCGGGGGACAAGGATACAATGAGCAGTTCTTC.

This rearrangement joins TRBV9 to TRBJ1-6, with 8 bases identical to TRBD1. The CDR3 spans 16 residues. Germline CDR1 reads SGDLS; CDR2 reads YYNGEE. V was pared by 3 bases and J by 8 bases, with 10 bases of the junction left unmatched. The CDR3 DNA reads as TGTGCCAGCAGCGACCGACAGGGGATCGGAGATTCACCCCTCCACTTT. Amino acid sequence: CASSDRQGIGDSPLHF.

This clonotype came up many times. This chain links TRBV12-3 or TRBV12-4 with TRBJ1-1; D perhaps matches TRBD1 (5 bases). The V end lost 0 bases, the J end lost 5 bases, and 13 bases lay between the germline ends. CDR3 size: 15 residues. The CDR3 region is CASSLALQGLTEAFF. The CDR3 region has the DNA TGTGCCAGCAGTTTAGCGCTCCAGGGTTTGACTGAAGCTTTCTTT.

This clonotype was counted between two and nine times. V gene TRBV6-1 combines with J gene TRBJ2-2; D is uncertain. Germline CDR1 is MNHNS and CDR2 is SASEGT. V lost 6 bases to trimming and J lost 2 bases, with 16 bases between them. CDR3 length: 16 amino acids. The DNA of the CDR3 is TGTGCCAGCAGGAGAAGCAATGCGGCAAACACCGGGGAGCTGTTTTTT. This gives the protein CASRRSNAANTGELFF.

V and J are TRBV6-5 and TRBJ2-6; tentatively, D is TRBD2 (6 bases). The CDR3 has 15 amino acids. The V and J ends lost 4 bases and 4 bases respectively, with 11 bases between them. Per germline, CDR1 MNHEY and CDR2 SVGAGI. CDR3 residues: CASSSGDWGANVLTF. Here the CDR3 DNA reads TGTGCCAGCAGTTCGGGGGACTGGGGGGCCAACGTCCTGACTTTC.

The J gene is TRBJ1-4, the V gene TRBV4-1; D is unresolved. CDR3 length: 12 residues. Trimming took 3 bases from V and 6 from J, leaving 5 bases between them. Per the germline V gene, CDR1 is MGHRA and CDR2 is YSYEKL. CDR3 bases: TGCGCCAGCAGCCAGCCCTATGAAAAACTGTTTTTT. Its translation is CASSQPYEKLFF.

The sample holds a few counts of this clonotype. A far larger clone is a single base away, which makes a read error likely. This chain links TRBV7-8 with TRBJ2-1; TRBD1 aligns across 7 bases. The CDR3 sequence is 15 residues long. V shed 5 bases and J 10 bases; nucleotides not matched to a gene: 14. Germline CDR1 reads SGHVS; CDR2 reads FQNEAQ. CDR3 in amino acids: CASSLRGQLTYEQFF. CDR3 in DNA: TGTGCCAGCAGCCTCCGGGGACAGCTTACCTACGAGCAGTTCTTC.

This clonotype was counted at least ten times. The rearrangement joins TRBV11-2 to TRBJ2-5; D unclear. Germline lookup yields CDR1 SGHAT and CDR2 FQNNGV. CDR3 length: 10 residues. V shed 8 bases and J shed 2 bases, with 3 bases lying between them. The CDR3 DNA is TGTGCCAGCGAACAAGAGACCCAGTACTTC. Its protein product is CASEQETQYF.

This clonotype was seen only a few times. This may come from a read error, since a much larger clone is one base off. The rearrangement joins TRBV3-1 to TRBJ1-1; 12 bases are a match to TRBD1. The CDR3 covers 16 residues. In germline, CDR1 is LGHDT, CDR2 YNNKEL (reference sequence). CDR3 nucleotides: TGTACCAGCAGACGTAAGGGACAGGGGGCGACCACTGAAGCTTTCTTT. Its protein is CTSRRKGQGATTEAFF.

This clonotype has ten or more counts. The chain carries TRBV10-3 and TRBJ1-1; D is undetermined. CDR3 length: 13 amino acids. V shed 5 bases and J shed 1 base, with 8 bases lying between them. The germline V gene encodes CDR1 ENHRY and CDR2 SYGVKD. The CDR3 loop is CAISLKPNTEAFF. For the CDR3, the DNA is TGTGCCATCAGTCTTAAGCCGAACACTGAAGCTTTCTTT.

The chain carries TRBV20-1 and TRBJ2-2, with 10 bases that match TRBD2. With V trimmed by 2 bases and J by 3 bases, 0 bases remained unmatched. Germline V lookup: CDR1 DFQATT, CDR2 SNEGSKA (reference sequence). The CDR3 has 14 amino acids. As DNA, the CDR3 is TGCAGTGCTAGACTAGCGGGAGACACCGGGGAGCTGTTTTTT. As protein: CSARLAGDTGELFF.

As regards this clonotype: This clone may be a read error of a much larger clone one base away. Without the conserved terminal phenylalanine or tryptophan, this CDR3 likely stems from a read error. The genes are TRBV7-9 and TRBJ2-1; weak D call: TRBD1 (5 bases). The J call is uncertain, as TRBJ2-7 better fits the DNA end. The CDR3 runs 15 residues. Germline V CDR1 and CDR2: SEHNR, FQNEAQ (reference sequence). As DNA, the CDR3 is TGTGCCAGCAGCGAGACAGAAGGGTCAACCTACGAGCAGTACTCC. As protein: CASSETEGSTYEQYS.

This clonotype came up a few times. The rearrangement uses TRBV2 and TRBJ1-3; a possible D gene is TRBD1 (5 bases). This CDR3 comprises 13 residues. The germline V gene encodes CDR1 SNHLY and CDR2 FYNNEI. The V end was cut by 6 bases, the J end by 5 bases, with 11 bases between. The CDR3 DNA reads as TGTGCCAGCAGCAAACGGACACGAAACACCATATATTTT. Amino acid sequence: CASSKRTRNTIYF.